Described below is a single TCR beta chain sequence and its context. This clone was detected only a few times. It has no known antigen specificity. No base quality values were provided; no much bigger clone lies one nucleotide off. Trimming takes 0 bases from V and 2 bases from J, and the germline ends sit 11 bases apart. CDR1 SGDLS and CDR2 YYNGEE were looked up in the germline V gene. From its cysteine to its phenylalanine, the CDR3 spans 15 amino acids. The CDR3 DNA has 45 bases and is translated from base 1. Libraries came from the immunoSEQ multiplex PCR assay. For the multiplex PCR, a mixture combining 60 forward primers for TCR Vbeta segments and 13 reverse primers for TCR Jbeta segments was used. A multiplex PCR assay on genomic DNA amplified the CDR3 region of rearranged TCR beta genes. The Illumina HiSeq System was used to sequence the amplified TCR beta libraries as 87-base-pair reads. The original methods were these. A later analysis tallied about 77 million unique TCR beta chains across the 666 repertoires, and approximately 9.9 million of those chains were shared by two or more donors. To remove PCR and sequencing errors, raw reads were error-corrected and collapsed into unique sequences using a nearest-neighbor algorithm that merged closely related sequences. CDR3 sequences were aligned to IMGT reference sequences to assign V, D and J gene segments. For a sequence to be retained, at least a six-nucleotide match to both a V gene segment and a J gene segment was required. A rearrangement counted as productive if the CDR3 had no stop codons and remained in frame with V and J, and every other rearrangement counted as non-productive. CDR3 was defined by IMGT convention, running from the second conserved V-encoded cysteine to the conserved J-encoded phenylalanine. In an earlier analysis of 550 to 650 of the donors, sequences lacking an unambiguous match to a single V gene segment were excluded. In an earlier analysis of more than 500 of the donors, a V segment was called functional when productive rearrangements were above 56.7%, and segregating when the standard deviation between donors exceeded 5%. A statistical classification framework was built for diagnosing cytomegalovirus status from the catalog of TCR beta chain sequences. V and J gene assignment, in a later analysis, came from comparing TCR nucleotide sequences with IMGT/GENE-DB human TR gene sequences. Using the TCRdist pipeline, a later analysis assigned CDR3 sequences along with most-parsimonious VDJ recombination scenarios. A later analysis defined each TCR beta chain by its CDR3 amino acid sequence plus V-gene family, and excluded reads lacking a unique V-gene family. A later analysis removed roughly 590 highly shared, low-generation-probability nucleotide sequences to deal with suspected cross-contamination and a sequencing artifact. A later analysis calculated a clonal expansion index for each public chain from normalized within-repertoire ranks of inferred template counts. In a later analysis, generation probabilities were computed with a VDJ recombination model fitted to out-of-frame rearrangements, and the resulting probabilities were checked against IGoR. A later analysis scored TCR-TCR, TCR-HLA and TCR-CMV co-occurrence with hypergeometric tests, applying a repertoire-size bias correction to TCR pairs. A later analysis estimated false discovery rates by permuting HLA or CMV assignments 20 times. In a later analysis, co-occurring TCRs were grouped using DBSCAN, and TCRdist sequence similarity was added for clustering within HLA-allele-positive subsets. Repertoires with fewer than 30,000 or more than 120,000 public chains, plus five repertoires with anomalous nucleotide sharing, were excluded from co-occurrence clustering. The table was pulled from immuneACCESS by TCRdb, which kept in-frame rearrangements only. Such tables lose some clones; where checked, under half of the loss comes from unresolved V genes, and the rest has no known cause. The DNA gave D and trimming, while V, J and clone size come from that table. In all, the sample holds roughly 160,000 clones, and 65% to 90% of those were seen once. Approximately 2.1% of the sample belongs to the ten largest clones.

These data are taken from a study of cytomegalovirus exposure and HLA in healthy donors (dated by TCRdb to 2017 to 2019). Background on the whole study: An earlier analysis of more than 550 of the donors reported 276 Gb of sequence data and 117 million unique TCR beta sequences obtained from about 179 million T cells. All discovery cohort repertoires had been generated on a single sequencing platform. A few DR-DQ haplotypes were handled as single units for association and clustering because linkage in the cohort was strong. High-throughput TCR immunosequencing, statistical association of individual TCRs with disease status, and machine learning were combined to predict cytomegalovirus infection status. An earlier analysis of nearly 600 of the donors applied high-throughput TCR beta sequencing to assess whether each TCR beta V gene segment acted as functional or pseudogenic. The study used immunosequencing to profile the T cell repertoires of under 700 subjects and linked those repertoires to cytomegalovirus serostatus. Among the roughly 380 genotyped donors, under 90% belonged to the genetic ancestry cluster associated with self-reported Caucasian donors. A later genetic analysis used genome-wide SNP genotypes for about 65% of the roughly 670 donors, treating that subset as a discovery cohort. Typing coverage differed by locus: A, B, C, DRB1 and DQB1 were typed in about 620-630 donors, DQA1 in 500 to 550, DPA1 in around 580, and DPB1 in 472. Among around 400 genotyped donors of the cohort, an average of approximately 240,000 unique TCR beta nucleotide sequences was sequenced per donor, of which 15% to 20% were non-productive. Both class I and class II loci were covered by HLA typing, at four-digit resolution. Alongside the repertoire data, information on donor age, sex, ethnicity and CMV serostatus was compiled. About 280 gigabases of sequencing data and roughly 90 million unique TCR sequences were included in an early release covering about 700 HLA-typed donors. The aim of the study was to test whether cataloging public T cell receptors could identify signatures of past pathogen exposure. In addition to the first cohort of 666 subjects, a separate validation cohort of 120 different subjects was used. Rather than using new phenotypic data, the later analysis identified candidate immune exposures from TCR beta sequences and from how often those sequences occurred across donors. To study patterns of TCR occurrence, a later analysis re-analyzed previously published TCR beta repertoires from around 700 donors and added high-resolution HLA genotyping. General findings and caveats noted by the study authors: According to a later genetic analysis, donors in an Asian-associated ancestry cluster had fewer N-insertions in productive TCRs than the approximately 670-donor mean. Compared with equally common non-associated chains, HLA-associated TCR beta chains in a later analysis were more clonally expanded and had lower generation probabilities. V-gene and J-gene trimming of TCR beta chains was associated with a missense DCLRE1C variant in a later genetic analysis, and the association was replicated in an independent cohort. According to a later analysis, most CMV-associated TCR beta chains appeared to be HLA-restricted, and the HLA associations seemed to be driven largely by CMV exposure. Because counts were too low, roughly 18 rarely observed V segments, including chromosome 9 orphons, were left out of the earlier analysis of 587 of the donors. The classifier was reported to diagnose cytomegalovirus status with high specificity and sensitivity in both the original cohort and the validation cohort. Presence/absence analyses assumed roughly uniform sequencing depth across donors, an assumption that may not hold. A group of highly shared sequence variants was considered likely to be a technical artifact of the sequencing pipeline. Most TCR sequences were observed very rarely across donors, whereas some public TCRs were present in many individuals. The only immune exposure information available for the cohort was CMV serostatus. A further reported finding was that TCR beta sequences accurately predicted the HLA-A and HLA-B alleles for most subjects in the first cohort. In a later analysis, the rate of TCR association differed among HLA loci, with DRB1 alleles having the most associated TCRs and HLA-C alleles having the fewest. Some IMGT-functional V segments, including TRBV6-2 and TRBV6-3, could not be distinguished by the 87-base-pair reads and were therefore excluded. Linkage disequilibrium might explain the correlated functional status among segregating V segments, but an unknown experimental factor could not be ruled out. A later analysis reported that several top co-occurrence clusters appeared linked to parvovirus B19, influenza, CMV and Epstein-Barr virus. The cohort was sequenced for TCR beta chains only, and without alpha or paired-chain data the features that could be detected were limited. Because some donors lacked HLA typing at each locus, the association tests relied only on the typed subset. At a false discovery rate of 0.05, a later analysis linked roughly 17,000 TCR beta sequences to specific HLA alleles. Three of the identified cytomegalovirus-associated TCR beta chains were confirmed in vitro to be specific for cytomegalovirus antigens. The study gave a list of 150 to 200 TCR beta chains associated with cytomegalovirus. When HLA alleles, especially DR and DQ, strongly co-occurred, attributing TCR associations to individual alleles was difficult. The authors suggested that the approach could potentially be generalized to other disease states and immunological phenotypes. Broadly in line with IMGT annotations, most TCR beta V segments showed up in productive rearrangements about 87% or about 30% of the time in an earlier analysis of 587 of the donors.

The cohort was made up of under 800 healthy bone marrow donors. At the time of sampling, all cohort members were nominally healthy, though unrecorded immune exposures were likely present. The donor was CMV seronegative and belonged to the group of several hundred seronegative cohort members. Every donor gave a peripheral blood sample, and the peripheral blood mononuclear cells from that sample were used for TCR beta sequencing. Genomic DNA extraction from the blood cell samples was performed with the Qiagen DNeasy Blood Extraction Kit. The source is a male donor in good health and CMV-seronegative. The rearranged chain carries TRBV9 and TRBJ1-1; tentative D gene TRBD1, with 5 bases matching. Sequencing was performed on PBMCs. Here the CDR3 is given as CASSVVVTGNTEAFF. The nucleotides read TGTGCCAGCAGCGTAGTCGTCACAGGAAACACTGAAGCTTTCTTT.